The 3 T cell receptor beta chains below come from one sample, sequenced in a study of CD8+ T cells in alopecia areata. Stated treatment: oral pan-JAK inhibitor, 5-10 mg twice daily. Following RNA extraction, reverse transcription yielded cDNA that acted as the sequencing template. Profiled with immunoSEQ multiplex PCR; TCRdb holds only in-frame clones, not every one. Of about 210,000 clones listed, about three fifths are singletons. Sequencing used CD4+ T cells sorted from blood, obtained at week 4, from a patient treated with tofacitinib. These receptors were taken from a human donor with alopecia areata.

This clone showed up just once. This chain uses TRBV11-2 with TRBJ1-1, with D unresolved. Germline assignment: CDR1 SGHAT and CDR2 FQNNGV. CDR3 length: 14 residues. V lost 5 bases to trimming and J lost 0 bases, with 10 bases between them. As DNA, the CDR3 is TGTGCCAGCAGCCCTGGCACGTTGAACACTGAAGCTTTCTTT. This sequence encodes CASSPGTLNTEAFF.

This clone has just a few counts. The J gene is TRBJ2-6, the V gene TRBV19, with a possible D match to TRBD2 (5 bases). The CDR3 covers 18 residues. CDR1 and CDR2 from the germline V gene are LNHDA and SQIVND (reference sequence). Between the trimmed V and J ends, which lost 6 bases and 0 bases, there was a span of 18 bases. CDR3 nucleotide sequence: TGTGCCAGTAGACTAGTTAGTCAGTCTACCTCTGGGGCCAACGTCCTGACTTTC. Residues: CASRLVSQSTSGANVLTF.

This chain joins TRBV30 and TRBJ2-3; TRBD1 matches at 9 bases. CDR1 GTSNPN and CDR2 SVGIG come from the germline V gene (reference sequence). V lost 3 bases to trimming and J lost 6 bases; unmatched junction nucleotides: 7. The CDR3 totals 14 residues. CDR3 in DNA: TGTGCCTGGAGGGAACAGGGGGCGTACGATACGCAGTATTTT. Translating it yields CAWREQGAYDTQYF.